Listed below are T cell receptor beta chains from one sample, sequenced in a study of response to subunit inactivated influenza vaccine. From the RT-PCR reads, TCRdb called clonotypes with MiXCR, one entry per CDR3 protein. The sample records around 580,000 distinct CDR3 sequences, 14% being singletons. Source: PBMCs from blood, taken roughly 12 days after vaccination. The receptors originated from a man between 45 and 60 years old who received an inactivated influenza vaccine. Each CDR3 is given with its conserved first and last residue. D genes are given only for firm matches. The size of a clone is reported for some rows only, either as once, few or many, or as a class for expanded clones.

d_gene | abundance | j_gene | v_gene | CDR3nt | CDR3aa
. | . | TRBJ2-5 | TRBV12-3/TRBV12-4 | TGTGCCAGCAGGGGCGGGACGTCACGGACCCAGTACTTC | CASRGGTSRTQYF
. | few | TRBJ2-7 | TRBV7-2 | TGTGCCAGCAGGTCAGGGATTTCGGGCGAGCAGTACTTC | CASRSGISGEQYF
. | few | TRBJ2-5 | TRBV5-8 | TGTGCCAGCAGCTTTTGGGGTCGGGGGACGGAGACCCAGTACTTC | CASSFWGRGTETQYF
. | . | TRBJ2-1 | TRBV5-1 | TGCGCCAGCAGCTTGGATGTGGGTGAGCAGTTCTTC | CASSLDVGEQFF
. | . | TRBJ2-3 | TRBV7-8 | TGTGCCAGCAGCTCGGGCTACACAGATACGCAGTATTTT | CASSSGYTDTQYF
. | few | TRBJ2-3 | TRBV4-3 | TGCGCCAGCAGCCAAGACGGACAGTTGTCTAGCACAGATACGCAGTATTTT | CASSQDGQLSSTDTQYF
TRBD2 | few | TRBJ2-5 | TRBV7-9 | TGTGCCAGCAGCTTAGCGGGACTAGCGGGAGGAGAGACCCAGTACTTC | CASSLAGLAGGETQYF
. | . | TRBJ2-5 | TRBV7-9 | TGTGCCAGCAGTTCCTCCGTCTCTCGGGAGACCCAGTACTTC | CASSSSVSRETQYF
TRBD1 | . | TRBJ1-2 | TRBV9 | TGTGCCAGCAGCGTAACAACGGGACAGCCTAACTATGGCTACACCTTC | CASSVTTGQPNYGYTF
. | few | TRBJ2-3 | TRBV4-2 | TGTGCCAGCAGCCAAGAACCGGCCTGGGGATCCACAGATACGCAGTATTTT | CASSQEPAWGSTDTQYF